This TCR beta chain originates from a study of T cell responses to AZD1222 COVID-19 vaccine. Trimming shortened V by 5 bases and J by 3 bases, and 10 bases separated the two germline ends. CDR1 is SGHTA, CDR2 FQGNSA, per germline. CDR3 length equals 14 residues. The method was immunoSEQ multiplex PCR; TCRdb's version includes in-frame clones alone and lacks a portion of them. Of 55,000 to 75,000 clones listed, 79% are singletons. The TCR sequence derives from an adult in good health. The sample here was peripheral blood, taken on day 0 of MenACWY control vaccination. V is TRBV7-2 and J is TRBJ1-4; unclear D gene. For the CDR3, the DNA is TGTGCCAGCAGCGGCCGGACCTCTAATGAAAAACTGTTTTTT. Encoded protein: CASSGRTSNEKLFF.